The 25 T cell receptor beta chains presented below share a single source sample, sequenced in a study of shared clonotypes between healthy human individuals (dated by TCRdb to the early 2020s). Library method: the immunoSEQ multiplex PCR assay. TCRdb carries this immuneACCESS record with in-frame sequences only. Its versions omit some clonotypes, under half of them owing to an unresolved V gene in the studies checked, with the rest unexplained. The sample includes 1.4 million to 1.5 million clones, with around 97% observed a single time. The biggest ten clones account for roughly 1.1% of the sample. Sequenced: naive CD4+ T cells sorted from blood. Taken with the paper, the label for cell subset or site translates to: CD45RA+ positively selected. The receptors come from a man aged 30 to 39 in good health.

Of note for this clone: Other DNA sequences in the sample encode the same CDR3. The chain has TRBV28 and TRBJ1-5, with a tentative D call TRBD1 (5 bases). Germline V gives CDR1 MDHEN, CDR2 SYDVKM. V was clipped by 6 bases and J by 0 bases, with 6 bases between them. The CDR3 is made up of 13 amino acids. The CDR3 region is CASSRDSNQPQHF. CDR3 nucleotides: TGTGCCAGCAGCAGGGATAGCAATCAGCCCCAGCATTTT. Together with reference TRBV28 and TRBJ1-5, the CDR3 gives the full variable domain: DVKVTQSSRYLVKRTGEKVFLECVQDMDHENMFWYRQDPGLGLRLIYFSYDVKMKEKGDIPEGYSVSREKKERFSLILESASTNQTSMYLCASSRDSNQPQHFGDGTRLSIL.

The rearrangement joins TRBV6-6 to TRBJ2-7; no definite D call. This CDR3 comprises 16 residues. The V gene's germline CDR1 is MNHNY and CDR2 SVGAGI (reference sequence). Trimming pared 6 bases from V and 1 base from J, leaving 19 bases between. The CDR3, as DNA: TGTGCCAGCAGCCGACCCACATTGGAGTCTTCCTACGAGCAGTACTTC. Its translation is CASSRPTLESSYEQYF.

CDR3 nucleotide sequence: TGTGCCAGCAGCTTAGGTGGGAGTCAATCCTACAATGAGCAGTTCTTC. Its protein product is CASSLGGSQSYNEQFF. V and J are TRBV5-4 and TRBJ2-1; TRBD2 might be the D (5 bases). Between the trimmed V and J ends, which lost 2 bases and 1 base, there was a span of 13 bases. The CDR3 extends over 16 amino acids. Germline V gene data show CDR1 as SGHNT and CDR2 as YYREEE (reference sequence). Full variable domain (remainder filled in from reference TRBV5-4 and TRBJ2-1): ETGVTQSPTHLIKTRGQQVTLRCSSQSGHNTVSWYQQALGQGPQFIFQYYREEENGRGNFPPRFSGLQFPNYSSELNVNALELDDSALYLCASSLGGSQSYNEQFFGPGTRLTVL.

This chain links TRBV19 with TRBJ2-7; D is perhaps TRBD1 (5 bases). V lost 8 bases and J 3 bases, leaving 11 bases between the germline ends. The CDR3 sequence is 12 residues long. Germline V CDR1 and CDR2: LNHDA, SQIVND (reference sequence). The DNA of the CDR3 is TGTGCCAGTCAGGGTCCCCTCTACGAGCAGTACTTC. Translating it yields CASQGPLYEQYF.

The V gene is TRBV9, the J gene TRBJ1-5; D call uncertain. The CDR3 is 15 amino acids. Trimming cost V 0 bases and J 2 bases, with 9 bases left between them. Germline V lookup: CDR1 SGDLS, CDR2 YYNGEE. The CDR3 nucleotides read TGTGCCAGCAGCGTAGGGAACAGTGGCAATCAGCCCCAGCATTTT. This codes for CASSVGNSGNQPQHF.

The J gene is TRBJ1-1, the V gene TRBV18, with 9 bases matching TRBD1. The J segment lost 1 base and the V segment lost 3 bases, leaving 3 bases of the junction unmatched. Germline V gives CDR1 KGHSH, CDR2 LQKENI. CDR3 size: 15 residues. The CDR3 DNA is TGTGCCAGCTCACCTGCACAGGGGGCGAACACTGAAGCTTTCTTT. Translating it yields CASSPAQGANTEAFF.

Comment on this clone: Other DNA sequences in this specimen translate into the identical CDR3. The DNA for the CDR3 is TGTGCCAGCAGCCCCCGGGGGGAGCAAGAGACCCAGTACTTC. The encoded protein is CASSPRGEQETQYF. The rearrangement uses TRBV9 and TRBJ2-5, with 7 bases lining up with TRBD2. The CDR3 contains 14 residues. Germline loops: CDR1 SGDLS, CDR2 YYNGEE. Losses at the gene ends were 4 bases for V and 2 bases for J; bases not matched to a gene: 5.

The chain couples TRBV9 to TRBJ2-5, with D possibly matching TRBD1 (5 bases). Germline CDR1 is SGDLS and CDR2 is YYNGEE. The length of the CDR3 is 14 residues. Trimming took off 2 bases at V and 0 bases at J, with 8 bases between the two ends. This chain's CDR3 is CASSVGANQETQYF. In DNA form, the CDR3 reads TGTGCCAGCAGCGTTGGGGCTAACCAAGAGACCCAGTACTTC.

The chain carries TRBV25-1 and TRBJ1-1; D is uncertain. Germline V gene data show CDR1 as MGHDK and CDR2 as SYGVNS. The V end lost 2 bases, the J end lost 1 base, and 5 bases lay between the germline ends. The CDR3 totals 13 residues. The CDR3 protein is CASSEQENTEAFF. In DNA form, the CDR3 reads TGTGCCAGCAGTGAACAGGAGAACACTGAAGCTTTCTTT.

V is TRBV10-3 and J is TRBJ2-7; TRBD2 is a possible D gene (5 bases). This CDR3 spans 14 amino acids. Per the germline V gene, CDR1 is ENHRY and CDR2 is SYGVKD. V shed 10 bases and J shed 2 bases, with 18 bases lying between them. The CDR3 reads CATTRSGDTYEQYF. In DNA, the CDR3 is TGTGCCACAACCAGGAGCGGAGATACCTACGAGCAGTACTTC.

This clone was counted a single time. The chain links TRBV28 to TRBJ1-4; the D gene is possibly TRBD1 (6 bases). The germline CDR1 and CDR2 sequences are MDHEN and SYDVKM. Deletions cut 3 bases from V and 8 bases from J, with 22 bases between. This CDR3 comprises 17 residues. The CDR3 loop reads CASSFPPGGGKGEKLFF. Here the CDR3 DNA reads TGTGCCAGCAGTTTCCCTCCCGGGGGCGGGAAAGGGGAAAAACTGTTTTTT. Full variable domain (remainder filled in from reference TRBV28 and TRBJ1-4): DVKVTQSSRYLVKRTGEKVFLECVQDMDHENMFWYRQDPGLGLRLIYFSYDVKMKEKGDIPEGYSVSREKKERFSLILESASTNQTSMYLCASSFPPGGGKGEKLFFGSGTQLSVL.

The rearrangement uses TRBV5-1 and TRBJ2-3; 8 bases are shared with TRBD2. This CDR3 comprises 19 residues. J was trimmed by 6 bases and V by 4 bases; bases with no gene match: 22. CDR1 and CDR2 (germline): SGHRS, YFSETQ. The CDR3: CASSPAGFERGPLGDTQYF. Here the CDR3 DNA reads TGCGCCAGCAGCCCGGCGGGATTCGAGCGGGGGCCGCTAGGGGATACGCAGTATTTT.

The chain combines TRBV5-5 with TRBJ2-1, with no clear D. Looked up from germline, CDR1 is SGHKS and CDR2 is YYEKEE (reference sequence). V dropped 6 bases and J dropped 4 bases, with 11 bases sitting between them. The CDR3 covers 13 residues. As DNA, the CDR3 is TGTGCCAGCAACCCTGGCCAGTACAATGAGCAGTTCTTC. Translated: CASNPGQYNEQFF.

The chain joins TRBV4-1 to TRBJ2-1; possible D gene TRBD2, 6 bases. Trimming cost V 0 bases and J 4 bases, with 19 bases left between them. This CDR3 spans 18 amino acids. Looked up from germline, CDR1 is MGHRA and CDR2 is YSYEKL. Written as DNA, the CDR3 is TGCGCCAGCAGCCAAGATCTTGGGGGGAGACTCTTATACAATGAGCAGTTCTTC. Its protein product is CASSQDLGGRLLYNEQFF.

This clone turned up a few times. The rearrangement links TRBV7-2 to TRBJ1-4, with 9 bases identical to TRBD1. The V segment lost 6 bases and the J segment 9 bases; nucleotides outside the gene matches: 8. The length of the CDR3 is 14 residues. Germline lookup yields CDR1 SGHTA and CDR2 FQGNSA. CDR3 coding DNA: TGTGCCAGCAGGGCAGGGACAGGGCCCCAAAAACTGTTTTTT. It is translated as CASRAGTGPQKLFF.

The chain has TRBV9 and TRBJ2-3; 12 bases are shared with TRBD2. The V gene's germline CDR1 is SGDLS and CDR2 YYNGEE. Trimming cost V 1 base and J 3 bases; bases outside gene matches: 3. This CDR3 has 16 residues. The CDR3 region has the DNA TGTGCCAGCAGCGTACAACTAGCGGGAGGTACAGATACGCAGTATTTT. It is translated as CASSVQLAGGTDTQYF.

The gene calls are TRBV28 and TRBJ2-3; possibly TRBD2 for D (6 bases). Trimming cost V 4 bases and J 3 bases, with 17 bases left between them. Looked up from germline, CDR1 is MDHEN and CDR2 is SYDVKM. The CDR3 length is 16 residues. The CDR3 coding sequence is TGTGCCAGCAGTTACGGCGGGATGGGAGATACAGATACGCAGTATTTT. It is translated as CASSYGGMGDTDTQYF.

The chain uses TRBV5-1 and TRBJ2-2; D perhaps matches TRBD2 (6 bases). Germline values: CDR1 SGHRS, CDR2 YFSETQ. V was shortened by 2 bases and J by 4 bases, with 9 bases between the two germline ends. The CDR3 contains 14 residues. Written as DNA, the CDR3 is TGCGCCAGCAGCTTAAAGGGAGGCACCGGGGAGCTGTTTTTT. Its protein is CASSLKGGTGELFF.

The rearrangement links TRBV27 to TRBJ2-3; the D is unclear. Germline CDR1 reads MNHEY; CDR2 reads SMNVEV (reference sequence). V lost 2 bases, J lost 0 bases, and 9 bases lay in between. The CDR3 totals 15 residues. The chain's CDR3 is CASSLAVTSTDTQYF. CDR3 nucleotide sequence: TGTGCCAGCAGTTTAGCGGTAACTAGCACAGATACGCAGTATTTT.

The chain is built from TRBV28 and TRBJ1-5; TRBD1 agrees at 8 bases. Germline lookup yields CDR1 MDHEN and CDR2 SYDVKM. The CDR3 is 12 amino acids. Trimming cost V 8 bases and J 6 bases; bases outside gene matches: 3. CDR3 in amino acids: CASGQGGQPQHF. CDR3 sequence (DNA): TGTGCCAGCGGACAGGGCGGTCAGCCCCAGCATTTT.

The J gene is TRBJ2-5, the V gene TRBV29-1; weak D call: TRBD2 (6 bases). Trimming pared 7 bases from V and 2 bases from J, leaving 11 bases between. The CDR3 loop spans 12 amino acids. CDR1 is SQVTM and CDR2 is ANQGSEA in the germline V gene. CDR3 bases: TGCAGCGCAACACGGGAGCAAGAGACCCAGTACTTC. Encoded protein: CSATREQETQYF.

The V call is TRBV5-1, the J call TRBJ2-7, with D uncertain. The germline gives CDR1 SGHRS, CDR2 YFSETQ. V shed 0 bases and J shed 3 bases, with 13 bases lying between them. The CDR3 consists of 15 residues. CDR3 in amino acids: CASSLGQPSDYEQYF. CDR3 DNA sequence: TGCGCCAGCAGCTTGGGTCAGCCTTCGGACTACGAGCAGTACTTC.

CDR3 in amino acids: CASSQGSVGGETQYF. CDR3 bases: TGCGCCAGCAGCCAAGGGTCCGTGGGAGGAGAGACCCAGTACTTC. The chain combines TRBV4-3 with TRBJ2-5; D perhaps matches TRBD2 (6 bases). This CDR3 region has 15 residues. V dropped 1 base and J dropped 4 bases, with 13 bases sitting between them. CDR1 is LGHNA, CDR2 YSLEER, per germline.

V and J are TRBV14 and TRBJ1-1, with D possibly matching TRBD1 (5 bases). Germline V lookup: CDR1 SGHDN, CDR2 FVKESK. The ends were cut back, 1 base at V and 4 bases at J, with 16 bases in the middle. CDR3 length equals 16 residues. The CDR3 DNA reads TGTGCCAGCAGCCAAGCCGCCTTTATGGGGGGCACTGAAGCTTTCTTT. This codes for CASSQAAFMGGTEAFF.

This sequence joins TRBV25-1 and TRBJ1-3, with D perhaps TRBD1 (6 bases). CDR1 is MGHDK, CDR2 SYGVNS, per germline. Trimming stripped 1 base from V and 2 bases from J, with 12 bases between. This CDR3 contains 16 residues. Here the CDR3 DNA reads TGTGCCAGCAGTGAATGGGCAGGGGCGGCTGGAAACACCATATATTTT. Its translation is CASSEWAGAAGNTIYF.